This T cell receptor (beta chain) was recovered during a study of CXCR3-negative and CXCR3-positive naive CD8 T cells. Findings of the study overall: Researchers report that CXCR3-positive naive cells carry more hydrophobic TRB CDR3s than CXCR3-negative naive cells.

cDNA libraries for TRB were generated by 5' RACE incorporating UMI labels. TCRdb reprocessed the 5' RACE reads, with one entry per CDR3 protein and no DNA. In total, the table holds more than 6,500 distinct CDR3 sequences. There are 15 residues in the CDR3. Germline loops: CDR1 MNHNS, CDR2 SASEGT. Worth noting for this clonotype: Its target is unknown.

The TCR originated in a human donor in good health. Some clones in this sample may be carry-over from other donors' samples. Sequencing was carried out using naive CXCR3+ CD8+ T cells from blood. Subset meaning: CD45RO-CCR7+CD27+CD95- naive CD8+ T cells expressing CXCR3 (TNR3+). The V call is TRBV6-1, the J call TRBJ2-7. CDR3 loop: CASRTFGGFSYEQYF.